This is a list of T cell receptor beta chains from one sample in a study of CD8 T cells in ankylosing spondylitis. TCRdb re-derived calls from the 5' RACE reads in MiXCR, one entry per CDR3 protein. The data contain some 330,000 distinct CDR3 sequences, 8% of them singletons. Sample: blood, either unsorted or a sorted T cell fraction (not recorded which). The receptors derive from a male donor with ankylosing spondylitis. Each CDR3 is given with its conserved first and last residue. The D gene is left open where the match is weak. A row's size may be missing; if present it is once, few, many or a size class.

>NA|TRBJ2-3|few|TRBV7-9
TGTGCCAGCGGAGGCGGCAGGGGCGACACAGATACGCAGTATTTT
CASGGGRGDTDTQYF
>NA|TRBJ1-1|few|TRBV4-2
TGTGCCAGCAGCCTCGAACCAACGACGTTGACTGAAGCTTTCTTT
CASSLEPTTLTEAFF
>NA|TRBJ2-7|many|TRBV29-1
TGCAGCGTCCGTTTACGGCTAGCTCGCGAGCAGTACTTC
CSVRLRLAREQYF
>TRBD1|TRBJ2-5|NA|TRBV20-1
TGCAGTGCTAGAGATGCCCAGGGGGCTCAAGAGACCCAGTACTTC
CSARDAQGAQETQYF
>NA|TRBJ1-1|many|TRBV3-1
TGTGCCAGCCAGGCTTTGAACACTGAAGCTTTCTTT
CASQALNTEAFF
>NA|TRBJ1-5|many|TRBV12-3/TRBV12-4
TGTGCCAGCACCCCCAGGGCTAATCAGCCCCAGCATTTT
CASTPRANQPQHF
>TRBD1|TRBJ1-1|NA|TRBV5-1
TGCGCCAGCAGCTTGGAGGGACGACAGGGGAACACTGAAGCTTTCTTT
CASSLEGRQGNTEAFF
>NA|TRBJ1-5|NA|TRBV7-6
TGTGCCAGCAAAGACAGGCCAAATAGCAATCAGCCCCAGCATTTT
CASKDRPNSNQPQHF
>TRBD1|TRBJ2-2|NA|TRBV5-1
TGCGCCAGTACCGGGACAGTGAACACCGGGGAGCTGTTTTTT
CASTGTVNTGELFF
>NA|TRBJ1-2|NA|TRBV20-1
TGCAGTGCTGCGACCCTCTTGCTTAGGGGCGATCATGGCTACACCTTC
CSAATLLLRGDHGYTF
>NA|TRBJ1-1|many|TRBV25-1
TGTGCCAGCGAGGGAGAGGTTGGTACTGAAGCTTTCTTT
CASEGEVGTEAFF
>TRBD1|TRBJ2-2|NA|TRBV11-3
TGTGCCAGCAGCCAAAGGACAGGGCTATACACCGGGGAGCTGTTTTTT
CASSQRTGLYTGELFF
>NA|TRBJ1-2|many|TRBV29-1
TGCAGCGTTGATGAGGACGGCTACACCTTC
CSVDEDGYTF
>NA|TRBJ2-7|few|TRBV2
TGTGCCAGCAGTCTGGACGGAACTCCGGCCTACGAGCAGTACTTC
CASSLDGTPAYEQYF
>NA|TRBJ1-5|many|TRBV6-1
TGTGCCAGCAGCCAGGACAGCTATCAGCCCCAGCATTTT
CASSQDSYQPQHF
>TRBD1|TRBJ1-4|few|TRBV30
TGTGCCTGGTCCCAGGACAGGGGTGAAAAACTGTTTTTT
CAWSQDRGEKLFF
>NA|TRBJ1-4|few|TRBV25-1
TGTGCCAGCAGATCTTGGGGCACTAATGAAAAACTGTTTTTT
CASRSWGTNEKLFF
>TRBD1|TRBJ2-5|many|TRBV29-1
TGCAGCGTTGGTTACAGGGGTTACCAAGAGACCCAGTACTTC
CSVGYRGYQETQYF
>TRBD1|TRBJ2-3|few|TRBV6-1
TGTGCCAGCAGCTCCGGGACAGGGGTTCCAGATACGCAGTATTTT
CASSSGTGVPDTQYF
>NA|TRBJ2-1|few|TRBV10-3
TGTGCCATCACCGGGAGCGGCAATGAGCAGTTCTTC
CAITGSGNEQFF
>TRBD1|TRBJ2-3|many|TRBV29-1
TGCAGCTCTTTGGGACAGGGCTTAGATACGCAGTATTTT
CSSLGQGLDTQYF
>NA|TRBJ1-1|few|TRBV29-1
TGCAGCGCCGGGTCCCCTGAAGCTTTCTTT
CSAGSPEAFF
>NA|TRBJ2-7|NA|TRBV6-2/TRBV6-3
TGTGCCAGCAACGGCCAGTCGGTCCACGAGCAGTACTTC
CASNGQSVHEQYF
>NA|TRBJ2-7|few|TRBV6-2/TRBV6-3
TGTGCCAGCAGTCGCCTACAGGGTGGCGAGCAGTACTTC
CASSRLQGGEQYF
>NA|TRBJ1-1|few|TRBV29-1
TGCAGCGTTGAAGTAGGGTTGCGGTACTTT
CSVEVGLRYF
>TRBD1|TRBJ2-1|NA|TRBV5-6
TGTGCCAGCAGCTTTTTCGGCCCAGGGGGCAAAGCGTCCTACAATGAGCAGTTCTTC
CASSFFGPGGKASYNEQFF
>NA|TRBJ1-1|few|TRBV27
TGTGCCAGCAGTTTCCAGACCTACACTGAAGCTTTCTTT
CASSFQTYTEAFF
>TRBD2|TRBJ2-4|few|TRBV14
TGTGCCAGCAGGCCCAGCGGGGTTGACATTCAGTACTTC
CASRPSGVDIQYF
>NA|TRBJ2-3|NA|TRBV12-5
TGTGCTAGTGGACCCGGGGTGTTCGTTAGCACAGATACGCAGTATTTT
CASGPGVFVSTDTQYF
>NA|TRBJ1-4|NA|TRBV4-1
TGCGCCAGCAGCCAAGTTTCTTTAACCGCCAATGAAAAACTGTTTTTT
CASSQVSLTANEKLFF
>NA|TRBJ1-4|NA|TRBV13
TGTGTCAGCAGCACAACGCCCGGGGGAAAACTGTTTTTT
CVSSTTPGGKLFF
>NA|TRBJ2-7|NA|TRBV28
TGTGCCAGCAGTCCATGGCTCCATCCAAGCGGATCCTACGAGCAGTACTTC
CASSPWLHPSGSYEQYF
>NA|TRBJ1-5|NA|TRBV15
TGTGCCACCAGCAGAGAGAACAGGGTCGGGGGTGAAGGTCAGCCCCAGCATTTT
CATSRENRVGGEGQPQHF
>TRBD1|TRBJ1-1|many|TRBV6-1
TGTGCCAGCAGCGGACAGGGACCAAGTGAAGCTTTCTTT
CASSGQGPSEAFF
>TRBD2|TRBJ2-5|few|TRBV9
TGTGCCAGCAGCGTTAGCGGGGTACAAGAGACCCAGTACTTC
CASSVSGVQETQYF
>NA|TRBJ2-3|NA|TRBV20-1
TGCAGTGCTCCCGGGCGGGGCCTCCAAGATACGCAGTATTTT
CSAPGRGLQDTQYF
>NA|TRBJ2-2|NA|TRBV7-2
TGTGCCAGCAGCTTAGGAGGCCTCCTCGGGTCCGGGGAGCTGTTTTTT
CASSLGGLLGSGELFF
>TRBD2|TRBJ2-3|many|TRBV5-1
TGCGCCAGCAGCCCTCGACTAGCGGGTCTTAGCACAGATACGCAGTATTTT
CASSPRLAGLSTDTQYF
>NA|TRBJ2-3|NA|TRBV7-9
TGTGCCAGCAGCCCCCTAGTTGGCATCGCTAGCACAGATACGCAGTATTTT
CASSPLVGIASTDTQYF
>NA|TRBJ1-5|many|TRBV6-1
TGTGCCAGCAGTCAGCAGGGGAAAAATCAGCCCCAGCATTTT
CASSQQGKNQPQHF
>NA|TRBJ2-5|NA|TRBV3-1
TGTGCCAGCAGCCAAGCCTACCAAGAGACCCAGTACTTC
CASSQAYQETQYF
>NA|TRBJ2-1|many|TRBV27
TGTGCCAGCAACCAGGGGCCACAAGGCAATGAGCAGTTCTTC
CASNQGPQGNEQFF
>TRBD1|TRBJ1-5|many|TRBV12-3/TRBV12-4
TGTGCCAGCAGTTCCCGACAGGGGTGGAATCAGCCCCAGCATTTT
CASSSRQGWNQPQHF
>NA|TRBJ1-5|few|TRBV20-1
TGCAGTGCTAGTAGGAGAGGGGATCAGCCCCAGCATTTT
CSASRRGDQPQHF
>NA|TRBJ2-7|NA|TRBV5-1
TGCGCCAGCAGCTTGGATGGAGGTCCCTACGAGCAGTACTTC
CASSLDGGPYEQYF
>NA|TRBJ2-1|NA|TRBV5-6
TGTGCCAGCGAATCCAGCATGGACCAACTGGATGAGCAGTTCTTC
CASESSMDQLDEQFF
>TRBD1|TRBJ1-1|NA|TRBV5-1
TGCGCCAGCAGCTCTCAGGGGGTTGACACTGAAGCTTTCTTT
CASSSQGVDTEAFF
>NA|TRBJ1-1|NA|TRBV7-9
TGTGCCAGCAGCTCCCTTGGGGTGAACACTGAAGCTTTCTTT
CASSSLGVNTEAFF
>TRBD2|TRBJ2-1|NA|TRBV11-2
TGTGCCAGCAGCTTAGGGGGACTAGCGGCAAGCTCCTACAATGAGCAGTTCTTC
CASSLGGLAASSYNEQFF
>TRBD1|TRBJ2-2|NA|TRBV4-1
TGCGCCAGCAGTCCAGCAACGTATACAGGGACAGGGGGCGCCGGGGAGCTGTTTTTT
CASSPATYTGTGGAGELFF
>NA|TRBJ2-3|NA|TRBV5-6
TGTGCCAGCAGCCCGGGGACCGGGAGAGAAGATACGCAGTATTTT
CASSPGTGREDTQYF
>NA|TRBJ1-6|few|TRBV7-2
TGTGCCAGCAGCTTAGCGCGTGGTTCACCCCTCCACTTT
CASSLARGSPLHF
>NA|TRBJ2-1|NA|TRBV7-2
TGTGCCAGCAGCTTAGCGGGACATCTATACAATGAGCAGTTCTTC
CASSLAGHLYNEQFF
>NA|TRBJ1-2|few|TRBV5-1
TGCGCCAGCAGCCCCGGTCCGGGTACCTATGGCTACACCTTC
CASSPGPGTYGYTF
>NA|TRBJ2-3|few|TRBV6-2/TRBV6-3
TGTGCCAGCAGTTACTCGTTCGGTCTAGCGCCTAGCACAGATACGCAGTATTTT
CASSYSFGLAPSTDTQYF
>NA|TRBJ1-4|NA|TRBV9
TGTGCCAGCAGCGTAGGTGCCGAGCTCTTTGCAACTAATGAAAAACTGTTTTTT
CASSVGAELFATNEKLFF
>NA|TRBJ2-1|NA|TRBV4-1
TGCGCCAGCAGCGCTTCTAGAGTGGATGAGCAGTTCTTC
CASSASRVDEQFF